This is a list of T cell receptor beta chains from one sample in a study of T cell responses to AZD1222 COVID-19 vaccine. Assay: immunoSEQ multiplex PCR; the TCRdb copy retains only in-frame clones and omits some. Found here are around 99,000 clones, around 90% of them singletons; the top ten hold about 20%. The material was peripheral blood, obtained on day 0 of AZD1222 vaccination. Receptors were obtained from an adult in good health. The CDR3 runs from the conserved cysteine through the conserved F or W. The order of the fields is CDR3 length, J gene, V gene, D gene, clone size, CDR3 DNA, CDR3 protein. The D gene is left open where the match is weak. The size field is filled for only some rows; it gives once, few, many or a size class.

>17|TRBJ2-1|TRBV4-2|TRBD1|-
TGTGCCAGCAGCCAAGACCCCGGGACAGGGGGGGGGAATGAGCAGTTCTTC
CASSQDPGTGGGNEQFF
>16|TRBJ2-3|TRBV6-6|TRBD1|-
TGTGCCAGCAGTTCTCCGGGACAGACAAACACAGATACGCAGTATTTT
CASSSPGQTNTDTQYF
>15|TRBJ1-1|TRBV4-3|TRBD1|-
TGCGCCAGCAGCCAGTACCGGGACAGGAACACTGAAGCTTTCTTT
CASSQYRDRNTEAFF
>12|TRBJ2-1|TRBV5-6|-|-
TGTGCCAGCAGCTACTCGGGGTATGAGCAGTTCTTC
CASSYSGYEQFF
>14|TRBJ2-5|TRBV7-2|-|few
TGTGCCAGCAGGGCCGGGACACCAACTGAGACCCAGTACTTC
CASRAGTPTETQYF
>14|TRBJ1-1|TRBV11-2|-|-
TGTGCCAGCAGCTTAGGCGCGAGGAACACTGAAGCTTTCTTT
CASSLGARNTEAFF
>14|TRBJ1-2|TRBV25-1|-|-
TGTGCCAGCAGTGAATTCTCCGCCGACTATGGCTACACCTTC
CASSEFSADYGYTF
>15|TRBJ1-2|TRBV2|-|once
TGTGCCAGCAGTGAAGCCTATCAGGGTTTAGGGATCTACACCTTC
CASSEAYQGLGIYTF
>15|TRBJ2-5|TRBV6-5|-|-
TGTGCCAGCAGCCCCCAACAGGGAAGGGAAGAGACCCAGTACTTC
CASSPQQGREETQYF
>13|TRBJ1-4|TRBV5-1|-|-
TGCGCCAGCAGCCGTACGTCGAATGAAAAACTGTTTTTT
CASSRTSNEKLFF
>15|TRBJ1-2|TRBV7-2|TRBD1|-
TGTGCCAGCAGCTTAACAGGGGGCTTATCCTATGGCTACACCTTC
CASSLTGGLSYGYTF
>15|TRBJ1-2|TRBV5-1|-|-
TGCGCCAGCAGCAGCAGGGCCCCAGCGAGCTATGGCTACACCTTC
CASSSRAPASYGYTF
>14|TRBJ1-5|TRBV5-5|TRBD1|-
TGTGCCAGCAGCACACAGGGGGCGGATCAGCCCCAGCATTTT
CASSTQGADQPQHF
>14|TRBJ2-5|TRBV2|TRBD2|few
TGTGCCAGCGAACTAGACCTCGGGGGGAAGACCCAGTACTTC
CASELDLGGKTQYF
>15|TRBJ1-2|TRBV9|-|few
TGTGCCAGCAGCGTAACCTCGGGGGCGGACTATGGCTACACCTTC
CASSVTSGADYGYTF
>16|TRBJ1-1|TRBV29-1|-|-
TGCAGCGTTGAAGAATGGACATCGGTCTTATACACTGAAGCTTTCTTT
CSVEEWTSVLYTEAFF
>16|TRBJ1-4|TRBV21-1|-|once
TGTGCCAGCAGCAAACGAACGGGACACTTTAATGAAAAACTGTTTTTT
CASSKRTGHFNEKLFF
>16|TRBJ1-2|TRBV14|TRBD1|-
TGTGCCAGCAGCCAAGAACAGGACAGGGGGCTTGATGGCTACACCTTC
CASSQEQDRGLDGYTF
>13|TRBJ1-1|TRBV27|-|-
TGTGCCAGCAGTCTTTCCCTGAACACTGAAGCTTTCTTT
CASSLSLNTEAFF
>13|TRBJ2-2|TRBV6-4|TRBD1|-
TGTGCCAGCAGTTCACAGGGGTCCGGGGAGCTGTTTTTT
CASSSQGSGELFF
>15|TRBJ1-3|TRBV6-5|-|-
TGTGCCAGCAGTTACTCGACAATCTCTGGAAACACCATATATTTT
CASSYSTISGNTIYF
>11|TRBJ2-7|TRBV20-1|-|-
TGCAGTTTCGGGGATACAAAAGGGCAGTACTTC
CSFGDTKGQYF
>14|TRBJ1-6|TRBV28|TRBD1|-
TGTGCCACCGCACGACAGGGGCCCAATTCACCCCTCCACTTT
CATARQGPNSPLHF
>16|TRBJ2-7|TRBV27|-|-
TGTGCCAGCAGTCAGGAGTCGGGGGGCCTATCTTACGAGCAGTACTTC
CASSQESGGLSYEQYF
>17|TRBJ2-3|TRBV7-9|TRBD2|-
TGTGCCAGCAGCTTATCCGCTACTAGCGTAGGCACAGATACGCAGTATTTT
CASSLSATSVGTDTQYF
>14|TRBJ1-3|TRBV19|-|-
TGTGCCAGTAGGCCACGGGGCTCTGGAAACACCATATATTTT
CASRPRGSGNTIYF
>15|TRBJ2-1|TRBV27|TRBD1|-
TGTGCCAGCAGTTTCGGGACAGGCTCCTACAATGAGCAGTTCTTC
CASSFGTGSYNEQFF
>13|TRBJ1-6|TRBV6-5|-|few
TGTGCCAGCAGGGGATGGCGTAGTTCACCCCTCCACTTT
CASRGWRSSPLHF
>13|TRBJ2-3|TRBV20-1|-|once
TGCAGTGCTAGTAGTGGGCGCGGGGATACGCAGTATTTT
CSASSGRGDTQYF
>14|TRBJ2-7|TRBV19|TRBD1|-
TGTGCCAGTAGCCCACAGGGGACATTCTACGAGCAGTACTTC
CASSPQGTFYEQYF
>20|TRBJ2-5|TRBV5-4|TRBD2|few
TGTGCCAGCAGCGCTCCCTCTAGCGGGGGTTTATCCTGGGCTTCAGAGACCCAGTACTTC
CASSAPSSGGLSWASETQYF
>15|TRBJ1-1|TRBV4-1|-|-
TGCGCCAGCAGCCAGATCTCCGGAGGGAACACTGAAGCTTTCTTT
CASSQISGGNTEAFF
>13|TRBJ1-1|TRBV7-2|-|-
TGTGCCAGCAGCTCCGATGTGAACACTGAAGCTTTCTTT
CASSSDVNTEAFF
>12|TRBJ1-1|TRBV25-1|-|-
TGTGCCAGCAGTGAACCTTGGGGAGAAGCTTTCTTT
CASSEPWGEAFF
>16|TRBJ2-5|TRBV6-2/TRBV6-3|-|-
TGTGCCAGCAGTCCCTACTTGGCGCGGGGTAGGGAGACCCAGTACTTC
CASSPYLARGRETQYF
>15|TRBJ2-1|TRBV11-3|TRBD1|once
TGTGCCAGCAGCCCGGGACAGGGTGAAAGGAATGAGCAGTTCTTC
CASSPGQGERNEQFF
>16|TRBJ2-1|TRBV7-6|TRBD1|-
TGTGCCAGCAGCCACGGGACAGGGTCACCCTACAATGAGCAGTTCTTC
CASSHGTGSPYNEQFF
>13|TRBJ2-7|TRBV4-2|-|-
TGTGCCAGCAGCCTACCCGGGGTGTACGAGCAGTACTTC
CASSLPGVYEQYF
>18|TRBJ1-3|TRBV19|-|-
TGTGCCAGTAGTATATCGGGATTGCTTGGTTCGTCTGGAAACACCATATATTTT
CASSISGLLGSSGNTIYF
>16|TRBJ2-2|TRBV2|TRBD1|-
TGTGCCAGCAGTTGGGCCGGACAGGAGAACACCGGGGAGCTGTTTTTT
CASSWAGQENTGELFF
>12|TRBJ1-3|TRBV5-1|-|-
TGCGCCAGCAGTTTACCTGGAAACACCATATATTTT
CASSLPGNTIYF
>14|TRBJ2-2|TRBV6-1|-|-
TGTGCCAGCAGTGAAGACTGGGGCGCCGGGGAGCTGTTTTTT
CASSEDWGAGELFF
>14|TRBJ1-3|TRBV6-5|TRBD1|once
TGTGCCAGCAGAAGACAGGGGGTTGGAAACACCATATATTTT
CASRRQGVGNTIYF
>14|TRBJ1-5|TRBV30|-|once
TGTGCCTGGAACCCAGGGAATCGCAATCAGCCCCAGCATTTT
CAWNPGNRNQPQHF
>14|TRBJ1-3|TRBV19|TRBD1|-
TGTGCCAGTAGTATCGGGACAGGGGGAAACACCATATATTTT
CASSIGTGGNTIYF
>14|TRBJ2-7|TRBV4-1|-|few
TGCGCCAGCTCACACCCCGCAGGGGCTGGCGAGCAGTACTTC
CASSHPAGAGEQYF
>16|TRBJ2-1|TRBV7-6|TRBD1|-
TGTGCCAGCAGCTTCAGGGGGACAAGCTCCTACAATGAGCAGTTCTTC
CASSFRGTSSYNEQFF
>13|TRBJ1-3|TRBV12-5|-|-
TGTGCTAGTGGTTGGGAAGCTGGAAACACCATATATTTT
CASGWEAGNTIYF
>13|TRBJ1-1|TRBV29-1|-|-
TGCAGCGTTGGTGGAGGGGGGAACACTGAAGCTTTCTTT
CSVGGGGNTEAFF
>15|TRBJ1-5|TRBV27|TRBD1|-
TGTGCCAGCAGTTTCACAGGGGATGGTAATCAGCCCCAGCATTTT
CASSFTGDGNQPQHF
>14|TRBJ1-1|TRBV7-9|-|-
TGTGCCAGCAGCTTAGGGGCCTTGAACACTGAAGCTTTCTTT
CASSLGALNTEAFF
>15|TRBJ2-7|TRBV5-1|-|-
TGCGCCAGCAGCTTTTCTGTAGGGTACTCCTACGAGCAGTACTTC
CASSFSVGYSYEQYF